These T cell receptor beta chains were read from a single sample in a study of shared clonotypes between healthy human individuals. The protocol was immunoSEQ multiplex PCR, while the TCRdb copy is restricted to in-frame clones and leaves out a portion. The sample yields some 2 million clones, less than 95% seen once. Sequencing was performed on naive CD8+ T cells sorted from blood. The receptors here all came from a man aged 18 to 29 in good health. Both conserved end residues are part of each CDR3. Each record gives: CDR3 protein, V gene, CDR3 length, clone size. Clone size is stated in some rows and not others, as once, few, many or a class when expanded.

cdr3_aa: CASSLLESNQPQHF
v_call: TRBV28
cdr3_length: 14
clone_size: .

cdr3_aa: CASSPNRAYNSPLHF
v_call: TRBV28
cdr3_length: 15
clone_size: .

cdr3_aa: CSVEKPNTGELFF
v_call: TRBV29-1
cdr3_length: 13
clone_size: .

cdr3_aa: CASSLSGELFF
v_call: TRBV13
cdr3_length: 11
clone_size: .

cdr3_aa: CASSLARGPYNSPLHF
v_call: TRBV5-6
cdr3_length: 16
clone_size: .

cdr3_aa: CASSPPGLAGLYNEQFF
v_call: TRBV2
cdr3_length: 17
clone_size: .

cdr3_aa: CASSPLSMNTGELFF
v_call: TRBV27
cdr3_length: 15
clone_size: .

cdr3_aa: CASSPPIAGGPGDEQFF
v_call: TRBV7-9
cdr3_length: 17
clone_size: .

cdr3_aa: CASSLLGQGYNEQFF
v_call: TRBV7-9
cdr3_length: 15
clone_size: .

cdr3_aa: CASSQPGQTTYEQYF
v_call: TRBV4-1
cdr3_length: 15
clone_size: .

cdr3_aa: CASSVTGGSSYNEQFF
v_call: TRBV9
cdr3_length: 16
clone_size: .

cdr3_aa: CASSIDAGVGETQYF
v_call: TRBV19
cdr3_length: 15
clone_size: once

cdr3_aa: CASSFPSGQGVNTEAFF
v_call: TRBV7-2
cdr3_length: 17
clone_size: .

cdr3_aa: CASSQERQILAKNIQYF
v_call: TRBV4-2
cdr3_length: 17
clone_size: .

cdr3_aa: CASSSPHRYQETQYF
v_call: TRBV7-9
cdr3_length: 15
clone_size: .

cdr3_aa: CASSVPAGDTQYF
v_call: TRBV9
cdr3_length: 13
clone_size: .

cdr3_aa: CASSVDDRFRPEAFF
v_call: TRBV9
cdr3_length: 15
clone_size: .

cdr3_aa: CASSLGGAGSYGYTF
v_call: TRBV5-6
cdr3_length: 15
clone_size: once

cdr3_aa: CASSKTTGDVRYGYTF
v_call: TRBV19
cdr3_length: 16
clone_size: .

cdr3_aa: CASKRGGGDTQYF
v_call: TRBV6-4
cdr3_length: 13
clone_size: once

cdr3_aa: CASSLGVPLTDTQYF
v_call: TRBV11-2
cdr3_length: 15
clone_size: .

cdr3_aa: CAISEYSVSGSSGTEAFF
v_call: TRBV10-3
cdr3_length: 18
clone_size: .

cdr3_aa: CASSPEGLAGGLGQFF
v_call: TRBV5-4
cdr3_length: 16
clone_size: .

cdr3_aa: CASRGLAGEADTQYF
v_call: TRBV19
cdr3_length: 15
clone_size: .

cdr3_aa: CASSAGTLHATNEKLFF
v_call: TRBV9
cdr3_length: 17
clone_size: .

cdr3_aa: CASSPNPEHEQYF
v_call: TRBV7-6
cdr3_length: 13
clone_size: .

cdr3_aa: CASSATGTALETQYF
v_call: TRBV7-9
cdr3_length: 15
clone_size: .

cdr3_aa: CASSLTKIGQPQHF
v_call: TRBV27
cdr3_length: 14
clone_size: .

cdr3_aa: CASSLRMSGETQYF
v_call: TRBV4-1
cdr3_length: 14
clone_size: .

cdr3_aa: CASSFMANLDSPLHF
v_call: TRBV28
cdr3_length: 15
clone_size: once

cdr3_aa: CASSEALGLVGNEQFF
v_call: TRBV2
cdr3_length: 16
clone_size: .

cdr3_aa: CASSLTQGARETQYF
v_call: TRBV7-9
cdr3_length: 15
clone_size: .

cdr3_aa: CASSDSTDPTEAFF
v_call: TRBV9
cdr3_length: 14
clone_size: .

cdr3_aa: CASSSYSGSSYEQYF
v_call: TRBV27
cdr3_length: 15
clone_size: .

cdr3_aa: CASSEDRRTNQPQHF
v_call: TRBV2
cdr3_length: 15
clone_size: .

cdr3_aa: CASSPTGTVYGYTF
v_call: TRBV6-6
cdr3_length: 14
clone_size: .

cdr3_aa: CASSQVEQGYEAFF
v_call: TRBV4-2
cdr3_length: 14
clone_size: .

cdr3_aa: CASSQDHRETQYF
v_call: TRBV4-1
cdr3_length: 13
clone_size: .

cdr3_aa: CASSETGQGSYEQYF
v_call: TRBV6-1
cdr3_length: 15
clone_size: .

cdr3_aa: CASSPVSGGRQGYNEQFF
v_call: TRBV14
cdr3_length: 18
clone_size: .

cdr3_aa: CASSQDLLAGVGDTQYF
v_call: TRBV4-3
cdr3_length: 17
clone_size: .

cdr3_aa: CASSPPTSHEQYF
v_call: TRBV13
cdr3_length: 13
clone_size: .

cdr3_aa: CASASGRAYEQYF
v_call: TRBV27
cdr3_length: 13
clone_size: .

cdr3_aa: CASSEGGADTDTQYF
v_call: TRBV9
cdr3_length: 15
clone_size: once

cdr3_aa: CASSFGGIPPLHF
v_call: TRBV27
cdr3_length: 13
clone_size: .

cdr3_aa: CASSPRDSSYEQYF
v_call: TRBV2
cdr3_length: 14
clone_size: .

cdr3_aa: CASSLTGPGEPQHF
v_call: TRBV27
cdr3_length: 14
clone_size: .

cdr3_aa: CASSQGVGVISYEQYF
v_call: TRBV4-3
cdr3_length: 16
clone_size: .

cdr3_aa: CASSQDHGGTGELFF
v_call: TRBV4-3
cdr3_length: 15
clone_size: .

cdr3_aa: CSVEDGSAGNPYNEQFF
v_call: TRBV29-1
cdr3_length: 17
clone_size: few

cdr3_aa: CASRNTPQGVYEQYF
v_call: TRBV2
cdr3_length: 15
clone_size: .

cdr3_aa: CATSRETQGANLDTEAFF
v_call: TRBV15
cdr3_length: 18
clone_size: .

cdr3_aa: CATSRDSPGEAHGYTF
v_call: TRBV15
cdr3_length: 16
clone_size: .

cdr3_aa: CASSNDRAASGANVLTF
v_call: TRBV6-4
cdr3_length: 17
clone_size: .

cdr3_aa: CASSYVGLYGYTF
v_call: TRBV6-5
cdr3_length: 13
clone_size: .